A single sample is the source of the 29 T cell receptor beta chains below, sequenced in a study of OX40 agonist ivuxolimab in advanced cancers. Using immunoSEQ multiplex PCR, the repertoire was profiled, and TCRdb retains in-frame clones only, with some absent. This sample carries 35,000 to 45,000 clones, 70% to 90% of them seen once, and the ten largest clones take 9.5% to 13%. The sample in question was CD4+ or CD8+ T cells sorted from blood, obtained in a trial of the OX40 agonist ivuxolimab. These receptors were collected from an adult with an advanced solid tumor such as melanoma, head and neck, liver or kidney cancer.

The chain combines TRBV9 with TRBJ2-3; TRBD1 agrees at 9 bases. This CDR3 spans 17 amino acids. Germline trimming cut 1 base from V and 1 base from J; bases unmatched to any gene: 7. Germline V gene sequence: CDR1 SGDLS, CDR2 YYNGEE. This CDR3 reads CASSVWDRVGGTDTQYF. CDR3 in DNA: TGTGCCAGCAGCGTATGGGACAGGGTTGGAGGCACAGATACGCAGTATTTT.

The CDR3 region has the DNA TGTGCCAGCACGGGACTAGCGGGGGAGAGGGGGACCCAGTACTTC. Residues: CASTGLAGERGTQYF. The chain couples TRBV2 to TRBJ2-5, with 14 bases aligning to TRBD2. The germline gives CDR1 SNHLY, CDR2 FYNNEI. CDR3 length: 15 amino acids. The V segment lost 7 bases and the J segment 7 bases; nucleotides outside the gene matches: 8. The full variable domain, completed using reference TRBV2 and TRBJ2-5, is EPEVTQTPSHQVTQMGQEVILRCVPISNHLYFYWYRQILGQKVEFLVSFYNNEISEKSEIFDDQFSVERPDGSNFTLKIRSTKLEDSAMYFCASTGLAGERGTQYFGPGTRLLVL.

The rearrangement joins TRBV5-1 to TRBJ2-7; TRBD1 or TRBD2 may be the D gene (5 bases each). The V gene's germline CDR1 is SGHRS and CDR2 YFSETQ. Trimming took off 3 bases at V and 2 bases at J, with 12 bases between the two ends. The CDR3 has 14 residues. This CDR3 reads CASSSRDPTYEQYF. The DNA for the CDR3 is TGCGCCAGCAGCTCACGGGACCCAACCTACGAGCAGTACTTC. The full variable domain, rest sourced from reference TRBV5-1 and TRBJ2-7, is KAGVTQTPRYLIKTRGQQVTLSCSPISGHRSVSWYQQTPGQGLQFLFEYFSETQRNKGNFPGRFSGRQFSNSRSEMNVSTLELGDSALYLCASSSRDPTYEQYFGPGTRLTVT.

The rearrangement uses TRBV5-1 and TRBJ1-1; TRBD1 aligns across 8 bases. J lost 0 bases, V lost 4 bases, and 5 bases had no gene match. The CDR3 is made up of 15 amino acids. Germline loops: CDR1 SGHRS, CDR2 YFSETQ. CDR3 in DNA: TGCGCCAGCAGCCGGACAGGGTACATGAACACTGAAGCTTTCTTT. This gives the protein CASSRTGYMNTEAFF.

V gene TRBV7-8 combines with J gene TRBJ2-1; D is uncertain. V shed 2 bases and J shed 7 bases, with 9 bases lying between them. This CDR3 spans 13 amino acids. Germline V gives CDR1 SGHVS, CDR2 FQNEAQ. CDR3 loop: CASSLSALNEQFF. Here the CDR3 DNA reads TGTGCCAGCAGCTTATCCGCCCTTAATGAGCAGTTCTTC.

This chain connects TRBV10-3 to TRBJ1-5; D uncertain. CDR1 is ENHRY, CDR2 SYGVKD, per germline. V lost 8 bases to trimming and J lost 7 bases, with 12 bases between them. The CDR3 loop spans 12 amino acids. CDR3 in DNA: TGTGCCATCTCGGACTGGAAACAGCCCCAGCATTTT. As protein: CAISDWKQPQHF.

The gene calls are TRBV10-3 and TRBJ1-2; possibly TRBD1 for D (6 bases). The germline V gene encodes CDR1 ENHRY and CDR2 SYGVKD. This CDR3 region has 14 residues. Trimming stripped 4 bases from V and 8 bases from J, with 17 bases between. CDR3 amino acids: CAISGTAARNGYTF. The CDR3 DNA reads TGTGCCATCAGTGGGACAGCCGCGAGAAACGGCTACACCTTC.

V and J are TRBV4-1 and TRBJ1-4; D unclear. The V gene's germline CDR1 is MGHRA and CDR2 YSYEKL. This CDR3 is built from 13 residues. With 1 base removed from V and 5 bases from J, the gap between germline ends came to 5 bases. CDR3 loop: CASSQALNEKLFF. In nucleotides, the CDR3 is TGCGCCAGCAGCCAAGCCTTAAATGAAAAACTGTTTTTT.

The chain employs TRBV7-2 and TRBJ2-1; 7 positions agree with TRBD2. Per germline, CDR1 SGHTA and CDR2 FQGNSA. The V and J ends lost 5 bases and 0 bases, in that order; junction bases with no gene match: 7. CDR3 length: 16 amino acids. CDR3 nucleotides: TGTGCCAGCAGCCGTAGCGGGTATAGCTCCTACAATGAGCAGTTCTTC. Its translation: CASSRSGYSSYNEQFF.

The table lists this clone with a count of one. The chain carries TRBV28 and TRBJ2-1; D perhaps matches TRBD2 (6 bases). The CDR3 contains 12 residues. CDR1 MDHEN and CDR2 SYDVKM come from the germline V gene. The V and J ends lost 3 bases and 10 bases respectively, with 10 bases between them. CDR3 in amino acids: CASSFSGREQFF. Here the CDR3 DNA reads TGTGCCAGCAGTTTTTCGGGGAGGGAGCAGTTCTTC.

The genes are TRBV30 and TRBJ2-7; perhaps TRBD1 as D (6 bases). V was pared by 5 bases and J by 6 bases, with 11 bases between. The CDR3 is 11 residues long. Germline V gene lookup returns CDR1 GTSNPN and CDR2 SVGIG (reference sequence). The CDR3 DNA follows: TGTGCCTGGGAGGGGGTTCGCGAGCAGTACTTC. Translation gives CAWEGVREQYF.

The CDR3 reads CASSLRWREAETQYF. CDR3 in DNA: TGTGCCAGCAGCTTACGGTGGCGGGAGGCGGAGACCCAGTACTTC. The chain links TRBV7-9 to TRBJ2-5; 8 bases agree with TRBD2. Germline CDR1 is SEHNR and CDR2 is FQNEAQ (reference sequence). V lost 2 bases, J lost 5 bases, and 7 bases stayed unmatched. The CDR3 consists of 15 residues.

This clone was seen only a few times. The chain links TRBV6-5 to TRBJ1-5, with D tentatively TRBD1 (6 bases). The CDR3 contains 15 residues. V dropped 2 bases and J dropped 1 base, with 9 bases sitting between them. From germline, CDR1 is MNHEY and CDR2 SVGAGI. This CDR3 is CASSYRQGSNQPQHF. The CDR3 nucleotides read TGTGCCAGCAGTTACCGGCAGGGGAGCAATCAGCCCCAGCATTTT.

The J gene is TRBJ2-7, the V gene TRBV7-9; D may be TRBD1 or TRBD2 (5 bases each). V was trimmed by 2 bases and J by 2 bases, leaving 10 bases between them. The CDR3 contains 14 residues. The germline V gene encodes CDR1 SEHNR and CDR2 FQNEAQ (reference sequence). CDR3 amino acids: CASSLPRDPYEQYF. The CDR3 region has the DNA TGTGCCAGCAGCTTACCCAGGGACCCCTACGAGCAGTACTTC.

This clone appeared a single time. The chain recombines TRBV10-3 with TRBJ2-1; TRBD2 aligns across 15 bases. Germline lookup yields CDR1 ENHRY and CDR2 SYGVKD. The CDR3 sequence is 14 residues long. V trimming: 5 bases; J trimming: 8 bases; junction bases outside the gene matches: 1. The CDR3 spells CAISRTSGRDEQFF. The CDR3, as DNA: TGTGCCATCAGTCGGACTAGCGGGAGGGATGAGCAGTTCTTC.

The chain joins TRBV7-8 to TRBJ1-1; maybe TRBD1 (5 bases). The CDR3 spans 14 residues. In germline, CDR1 is SGHVS, CDR2 FQNEAQ. The V end was cut by 1 base, the J end by 8 bases, with 14 bases between. The CDR3 region has the DNA TGTGCCAGCAGCTTAGGGGGGTCCGGGGTAGAAGCTTTCTTT. Translating gives CASSLGGSGVEAFF.

The chain has TRBV5-6 and TRBJ2-7, with D unclear. Germline CDR1 and CDR2: SGHDT and YYEEEE. Trimming took off 1 base at V and 2 bases at J, with 10 bases between the two ends. This CDR3 has 14 residues. CDR3 DNA: TGTGCCAGCAGCTTGTTCCCCAGGACCTACGAGCAGTACTTC. Translating gives CASSLFPRTYEQYF.

The CDR3 spells CASSLESYEQYF. The CDR3, as DNA: TGCGCCAGCAGCTTGGAGAGCTACGAGCAGTACTTC. The rearrangement links TRBV5-1 to TRBJ2-7; unclear D gene. This CDR3 spans 12 amino acids. Deletions cut 0 bases from V and 3 bases from J, with 4 bases between. Germline lookup yields CDR1 SGHRS and CDR2 YFSETQ.

The V call is TRBV5-4, the J call TRBJ2-7; 9 nucleotides agree with TRBD1. CDR1 is SGHNT, CDR2 YYREEE, per germline (reference sequence). CDR3 size: 14 residues. V was clipped by 0 bases and J by 4 bases; unmatched bases: 2. The CDR3 nucleotides read TGTGCCAGCAGCTTGGGTGACAGGGGGTACGAGCAGTACTTC. It translates to CASSLGDRGYEQYF.

This rearrangement joins TRBV30 to TRBJ1-2; TRBD1 aligns across 7 bases. V gave up 5 bases and J gave up 4 bases; unmatched junction bases: 7. CDR1 is GTSNPN and CDR2 is SVGIG in the germline V gene (reference sequence). The length of the CDR3 is 13 residues. The DNA of the CDR3 is TGTGCCTGGTTGGACAGGAGGATCTATGGCTACACCTTC. This gives the protein CAWLDRRIYGYTF.

The chain couples TRBV2 to TRBJ2-7; weak D call: TRBD1 (6 bases). This CDR3 has 15 residues. V gave up 0 bases and J gave up 2 bases, with 11 bases separating them. Germline V lookup: CDR1 SNHLY, CDR2 FYNNEI. The CDR3 coding sequence is TGTGCCAGCAGTGAAGCGACGACAGGAACCTACGAGCAGTACTTC. Translation: CASSEATTGTYEQYF.

The rearrangement joins TRBV27 to TRBJ2-3; D gene unclear. V lost 3 bases, J lost 10 bases, and 17 bases lay in between. The CDR3 length is 14 residues. Per germline, CDR1 MNHEY and CDR2 SMNVEV (reference sequence). For the CDR3, the DNA is TGTGCCAGCAGTTTTTCTGGATCCACTGCCCCGCAGTATTTT. This sequence encodes CASSFSGSTAPQYF.

The rearrangement links TRBV11-2 to TRBJ1-2; a possible D gene is TRBD1 (6 bases). Trimming took 1 base from V and 8 from J, leaving 11 bases between them. This CDR3 is 13 amino acids long. Germline CDR1 SGHAT, CDR2 FQNNGV. The CDR3 bases are TGTGCCAGCAGCTTAGGGACAGCAAACGGCTACACCTTC. Its protein product is CASSLGTANGYTF. Based on the CDR3 plus reference TRBV11-2 and TRBJ1-2, the full variable domain is EAGVAQSPRYKIIEKRQSVAFWCNPISGHATLYWYQQILGQGPKLLIQFQNNGVVDDSQLPKDRFSAERLKGVDSTLKIQPAKLEDSAVYLCASSLGTANGYTFGSGTRLTVV.

Only one count was recorded for this clone. The chain joins TRBV6-5 to TRBJ2-5, with D uncertain. With 1 base removed from V and 5 bases from J, the gap between germline ends came to 8 bases. This CDR3 has 13 residues. Germline V gives CDR1 MNHEY, CDR2 SVGAGI. CDR3 loop: CASSYYPQETQYF. CDR3 nucleotide sequence: TGTGCCAGCAGTTACTACCCCCAGGAGACCCAGTACTTC.

J is TRBJ2-7 and V is TRBV6-5; no firm D call. There are 13 residues in the CDR3. Between the trimmed V and J ends, which lost 4 bases and 6 bases, there was a span of 13 bases. Per germline, CDR1 MNHEY and CDR2 SVGAGI. CDR3: CASSSGIPTEQYF. DNA for the CDR3: TGTGCCAGCAGTTCAGGAATCCCCACCGAGCAGTACTTC.

This clone was seen a single time. This chain links TRBV14 with TRBJ2-5, with D possibly called TRBD1 or TRBD2 (5 bases each). CDR1 and CDR2 from the germline V gene are SGHDN and FVKESK. This CDR3 is 12 amino acids long. The V end lost 1 base, the J end lost 5 bases, and 5 bases lay between the germline ends. The CDR3 protein is CASSQGGETQYF. The DNA of the CDR3 is TGTGCCAGCAGCCAAGGGGGGGAGACCCAGTACTTC.

The chain carries TRBV9 and TRBJ1-6; D unresolved. Germline V gene lookup returns CDR1 SGDLS and CDR2 YYNGEE. Trimming left V 2 bases short and J 0 bases short, with 9 bases between. There are 16 residues in the CDR3. The CDR3 protein is CASSVGWSSYNSPLHF. The CDR3 coding sequence is TGTGCCAGCAGCGTTGGATGGAGCTCCTATAATTCACCCCTCCACTTT.

J is TRBJ2-2 and V is TRBV5-6; the D call may be TRBD1 or TRBD2 (5 bases each). This CDR3 has 14 residues. V lost 0 bases to trimming and J lost 6 bases, with 9 bases between them. CDR1 is SGHDT and CDR2 is YYEEEE in the germline V gene. The DNA of the CDR3 is TGTGCCAGCAGCTTGGGGGGGACCTCCGGGGAGCTGTTTTTT. It codes for CASSLGGTSGELFF.

This clone has just one count. The chain links TRBV30 to TRBJ2-7; D is unclear. Trimming stripped 0 bases from V and 0 bases from J, with 6 bases between. From germline, CDR1 is GTSNPN and CDR2 SVGIG (reference sequence). The CDR3 consists of 13 residues. CDR3 coding DNA: TGTGCCTGGAGTGTCGGCAGCTCCTACGAGCAGTACTTC. Translating it yields CAWSVGSSYEQYF.